A single sample is the source of the 7 T cell receptor beta chains below, sequenced in a study of T cells in women clearing cervical HPV infection. TCRdb's table, derived via immunoSEQ multiplex PCR, lists solely in-frame clones and lacks some. The table gives about 20,000 clones; the top ten clones make up 6.5% to 8% of it. The sequenced material came from blood buffy coat. The origin of the receptors is a woman aged 18 to 75 with a cervical HPV16 infection that either progressed to CIN3+ or cleared (not recorded which).

Regarding this clone: The read stops 3 residues short of the end of the CDR3; the missing end is completed from the germline J gene. This rearrangement joins TRBV19 to TRBJ1-1, with 8 bases lining up with TRBD1. The CDR3 totals 15 residues. Trimming removed 7 bases from V and 3 bases from J; junction bases left unmatched: 10. Per the germline V gene, CDR1 is LNHDA and CDR2 is SQIVND (reference sequence). Partial CDR3 DNA: TGTGCCAGTACCACAAATAGGGGACAGGACACTGAA. This gives the protein CASTTNRGQDTE. The whole CDR3 sequence is CASTTNRGQDTEAFF.

Comment on this clone: Sequencing ends 3 residues short of the CDR3 end; the germline J gene provides the rest. J is TRBJ2-5 and V is TRBV2; 13 positions agree with TRBD2. The V gene's germline CDR1 is SNHLY and CDR2 FYNNEI. This CDR3 spans 15 amino acids. Trimming removed 6 bases from V and 4 bases from J; junction bases left unmatched: 5. CDR3 DNA (partial): TGTGCCAGCAGCCTGGGACTAGCGGGATTAGAGACC. Translating gives CASSLGLAGLET. The whole CDR3 sequence is CASSLGLAGLETQYF.

In the case of this clone: The CDR3 end falls 3 residues outside the read, so it is completed with the germline J gene. V gene TRBV5-6 combines with J gene TRBJ1-6; D ambiguous. Trimming pared 4 bases from V and 6 bases from J, leaving 8 bases between. The V gene's germline CDR1 is SGHDT and CDR2 YYEEEE. There are 13 residues in the CDR3. Partial CDR3 DNA: TGTGCCAGCAGCCGTGAGCCTAATTCACCC. Translated: CASSREPNSP. The whole CDR3 region reads CASSREPNSPLHF.

CDR3 DNA, as far as it was read: TGCAGTGCTCTCGCCTTAGACAGAGTGGAACCTGAA. Its protein product is CSALALDRVEPE. The entire CDR3 sequence reads CSALALDRVEPEAFF. The chain employs TRBV20-1 and TRBJ1-1; possibly TRBD1 for D (5 bases). The read ends 3 residues shy of where the CDR3 ends; the end is completed using the germline J gene. The germline V gene has CDR1 DFQATT and CDR2 SNEGSKA (reference sequence). This CDR3 comprises 15 residues. V shed 5 bases and J shed 6 bases, with 22 bases lying between them.

The covered CDR3 bases are TGTGCCAGCAGGGCCACAGGTTTTGGAGGCGGC. The encoded protein is CASRATGFGGG. The whole CDR3 sequence is CASRATGFGGGYTF. The V call is TRBV6-2 or TRBV6-3, the J call TRBJ1-2; TRBD1 is a possible D gene (5 bases). The missing CDR3 end, 3 residues past where the read stops, is filled in from the germline J gene. The CDR3 covers 14 residues. The germline V gene has CDR1 MNHEY and CDR2 SVGEGT.

For this clone: One end of the junction varies from germline; a read error may be responsible. The read stops 3 residues short of the end of the CDR3; the missing end is completed from the germline J gene. This sequence joins TRBV4-2 and TRBJ1-3; no clear D gene. This CDR3 region has 16 residues. CDR1 and CDR2 (germline): LGHNA, YNFKEQ. The DNA read from the CDR3 is TGCGCCAGCAGCCAAGGTCCGGACTTCTCTGGAAACACC. It is translated as CASSQGPDFSGNT. In full, the CDR3 is CASSQGPDFSGNTIYF.

Concerning this clone: The read falls 3 residues short of the CDR3 end, and the missing part is taken from the germline J gene. This chain uses TRBV19 with TRBJ2-1, with 8 bases that match TRBD1. CDR3 length: 15 residues. Germline CDR1 and CDR2: LNHDA and SQIVND (reference sequence). The junction had 11 bases not matched to a gene; V was cut back by 5 bases and J by 8 bases. The CDR3 protein is CASSLTGGRFDEQFF. The DNA read from the CDR3 is TGTGCCAGTAGTCTCACAGGGGGAAGGTTCGATGAG.